Listed below are T cell receptor beta chains from one sample, sequenced in a study of blood T cell repertoires in COVID-19. TCRdb keeps only in-frame clones here, not all; method: immunoSEQ multiplex PCR. Here the sample spans 55,000 to 70,000 clones, 70% to 80% being singletons. Sequencing was carried out using peripheral blood. These receptors originate from a human donor in a cohort sampled during active COVID-19. Each CDR3 is given with its conserved first and last residue. Fields, in order: V gene, D gene, clone size, J gene, CDR3 protein, CDR3 DNA. D genes are given only for firm matches. The size field is filled for only some rows; it gives once, few, many or a size class.

V gene: TRBV5-1
D gene: -
clone size: -
J gene: TRBJ2-5
CDR3 protein: CASSLTGKETQYF
CDR3 DNA: TGCGCCAGCAGCTTGACAGGAAAAGAGACCCAGTACTTC

V gene: TRBV19
D gene: -
clone size: -
J gene: TRBJ1-5
CDR3 protein: CASSLQGHLIDSNQPQHF
CDR3 DNA: TGTGCCAGTAGTCTCCAGGGACACCTAATCGATAGCAATCAGCCCCAGCATTTT

V gene: TRBV10-1
D gene: -
clone size: -
J gene: TRBJ2-1
CDR3 protein: CASSEVQGTSFNEQFF
CDR3 DNA: TGCGCCAGCAGTGAAGTTCAGGGTACATCATTCAATGAGCAGTTCTTC

V gene: TRBV7-2
D gene: TRBD1
clone size: few
J gene: TRBJ2-2
CDR3 protein: CASSLRTGDTGELFF
CDR3 DNA: TGTGCCAGCAGCTTGAGGACAGGGGACACCGGGGAGCTGTTTTTT

V gene: TRBV28
D gene: -
clone size: -
J gene: TRBJ2-7
CDR3 protein: CASSPPGLIGEQYF
CDR3 DNA: TGTGCCAGCAGTCCCCCGGGTCTAATCGGCGAGCAGTACTTC

V gene: TRBV9
D gene: TRBD2
clone size: -
J gene: TRBJ2-5
CDR3 protein: CASSVGGLRAGGQETQYF
CDR3 DNA: TGTGCCAGCAGCGTAGGCGGGCTTCGGGCGGGAGGCCAAGAGACCCAGTACTTC

V gene: TRBV28
D gene: TRBD2
clone size: once
J gene: TRBJ2-1
CDR3 protein: CASSGAGGPDEQFF
CDR3 DNA: TGTGCCAGCAGTGGGGCGGGGGGGCCCGATGAGCAGTTCTTC

V gene: TRBV5-1
D gene: TRBD2
clone size: -
J gene: TRBJ2-5
CDR3 protein: CASSDSGGAGTQYF
CDR3 DNA: TGCGCCAGCAGCGATAGCGGGGGGGCCGGGACCCAGTACTTC

V gene: TRBV6-2/TRBV6-3
D gene: TRBD2
clone size: -
J gene: TRBJ2-7
CDR3 protein: CASSSTLPGTSVSYEQYF
CDR3 DNA: TGTGCCAGCAGTTCAACACTGCCCGGGACTAGCGTCTCCTACGAGCAGTACTTC

V gene: TRBV19
D gene: -
clone size: -
J gene: TRBJ1-5
CDR3 protein: CASSRRGSNQPQHF
CDR3 DNA: TGTGCCAGTAGTCGGAGGGGCTCCAATCAGCCCCAGCATTTT

V gene: TRBV5-6
D gene: TRBD1
clone size: once
J gene: TRBJ1-6
CDR3 protein: CASSSGQGAINSPLHF
CDR3 DNA: TGTGCCAGCAGTTCGGGGCAGGGGGCAATTAATTCACCCCTCCACTTT

V gene: TRBV7-2
D gene: -
clone size: -
J gene: TRBJ1-1
CDR3 protein: CASSLAGPNTEAFF
CDR3 DNA: TGTGCCAGCAGTTTGGCGGGGCCGAACACTGAAGCTTTCTTT

V gene: TRBV6-6
D gene: -
clone size: -
J gene: TRBJ2-4
CDR3 protein: CASSPEVVAGGKNIQYF
CDR3 DNA: TGTGCCAGCAGTCCGGAAGTGGTGGCCGGGGGCAAAAACATTCAGTACTTC

V gene: TRBV7-2
D gene: -
clone size: -
J gene: TRBJ2-2
CDR3 protein: CASSRRGGANTGELFF
CDR3 DNA: TGTGCCAGCAGCCGGAGAGGGGGAGCGAACACCGGGGAGCTGTTTTTT

V gene: TRBV6-2/TRBV6-3
D gene: -
clone size: -
J gene: TRBJ2-1
CDR3 protein: CASSFLGSSYNEQFF
CDR3 DNA: TGTGCCAGCAGTTTCTTAGGGAGCTCCTACAATGAGCAGTTCTTC

V gene: TRBV5-1
D gene: -
clone size: -
J gene: TRBJ2-3
CDR3 protein: CASSSPGFPDTQYF
CDR3 DNA: TGCGCCAGCAGCTCGCCAGGGTTCCCAGATACGCAGTATTTT

V gene: TRBV5-4
D gene: -
clone size: -
J gene: TRBJ1-5
CDR3 protein: CASSPGLDSNQPQHF
CDR3 DNA: TGTGCCAGCAGTCCGGGACTAGATAGCAATCAGCCCCAGCATTTT

V gene: TRBV4-2
D gene: -
clone size: once
J gene: TRBJ1-5
CDR3 protein: CASSQDPQGGNQPQHF
CDR3 DNA: TGTGCCAGCAGCCAAGATCCTCAGGGTGGCAATCAGCCCCAGCATTTT

V gene: TRBV19
D gene: -
clone size: -
J gene: TRBJ2-2
CDR3 protein: CASRISGYTGELFF
CDR3 DNA: TGTGCCAGTAGGATCTCGGGGTACACCGGGGAGCTGTTTTTT

V gene: TRBV7-2
D gene: -
clone size: -
J gene: TRBJ1-5
CDR3 protein: CASSLATDSNQPQHF
CDR3 DNA: TGTGCCAGCAGCTTAGCGACAGATAGCAATCAGCCCCAGCATTTT

V gene: TRBV18
D gene: TRBD2
clone size: -
J gene: TRBJ2-1
CDR3 protein: CASSAGTSYNEQFF
CDR3 DNA: TGTGCCAGCTCCGCCGGGACTAGCTACAATGAGCAGTTCTTC

V gene: TRBV5-6
D gene: TRBD1
clone size: -
J gene: TRBJ1-2
CDR3 protein: CASTLTGGGGYTF
CDR3 DNA: TGTGCCAGCACCCTGACAGGGGGTGGTGGCTACACCTTC

V gene: TRBV6-6
D gene: -
clone size: -
J gene: TRBJ1-1
CDR3 protein: CASSGLSVRGTEAFF
CDR3 DNA: TGTGCCAGCAGTGGCCTCTCGGTACGAGGCACTGAAGCTTTCTTT

V gene: TRBV21-1
D gene: -
clone size: few
J gene: TRBJ1-2
CDR3 protein: CASSPQGRANDRGYTF
CDR3 DNA: TGTGCCAGCAGCCCGCAGGGTAGGGCGAACGATAGGGGCTACACCTTC

V gene: TRBV5-1
D gene: TRBD1
clone size: -
J gene: TRBJ2-3
CDR3 protein: CASSFGTGIRDTQYF
CDR3 DNA: TGCGCCAGCAGCTTTGGGACAGGGATACGGGATACGCAGTATTTT

V gene: TRBV6-1
D gene: TRBD1
clone size: -
J gene: TRBJ1-3
CDR3 protein: CASSEARTGIRNTIYF
CDR3 DNA: TGTGCCAGCAGTGAAGCGAGGACAGGGATTAGGAACACCATATATTTT

V gene: TRBV7-9
D gene: TRBD2
clone size: -
J gene: TRBJ2-3
CDR3 protein: CASSSSPSGGTYTQYF
CDR3 DNA: TGTGCCAGCAGCTCCTCTCCTAGCGGGGGGACCTATACGCAGTATTTT

V gene: TRBV3-1/TRBV3-2
D gene: -
clone size: -
J gene: TRBJ2-2
CDR3 protein: CASSPGGTGELFF
CDR3 DNA: TGTGCCAGCAGCCCCGGCGGGACCGGGGAGCTGTTTTTT

V gene: TRBV19
D gene: TRBD1
clone size: -
J gene: TRBJ1-1
CDR3 protein: CASSARDSRTEAFF
CDR3 DNA: TGTGCCAGTAGTGCCCGGGACAGTCGGACTGAAGCTTTCTTT

V gene: TRBV18
D gene: -
clone size: -
J gene: TRBJ2-7
CDR3 protein: CASSPWRDGEQYF
CDR3 DNA: TGTGCCAGCTCACCGTGGAGGGACGGCGAGCAGTACTTC

V gene: TRBV7-2
D gene: -
clone size: -
J gene: TRBJ1-5
CDR3 protein: CASSFKGVNQPQHF
CDR3 DNA: TGTGCCAGCAGCTTTAAAGGGGTCAATCAGCCCCAGCATTTT

V gene: TRBV6-5
D gene: -
clone size: once
J gene: TRBJ1-5
CDR3 protein: CASSPAPGDQPQHF
CDR3 DNA: TGTGCCAGCAGCCCAGCCCCAGGGGATCAGCCCCAGCATTTT

V gene: TRBV2
D gene: -
clone size: -
J gene: TRBJ2-7
CDR3 protein: CASSLSYEQYF
CDR3 DNA: TGTGCCAGCAGCCTCTCCTACGAGCAGTACTTC

V gene: TRBV24-1
D gene: -
clone size: once
J gene: TRBJ1-6
CDR3 protein: CATTLSSPLHF
CDR3 DNA: TGTGCCACCACCTTATCTTCACCCCTCCACTTT

V gene: TRBV6-5
D gene: -
clone size: -
J gene: TRBJ1-2
CDR3 protein: CASRAGTLGYTF
CDR3 DNA: TGTGCCAGCAGGGCAGGAACCTTAGGCTACACCTTC

V gene: TRBV6-5
D gene: -
clone size: -
J gene: TRBJ1-2
CDR3 protein: CATHRNYGYTF
CDR3 DNA: TGTGCCACTCACCGGAACTATGGCTACACCTTC

V gene: TRBV30
D gene: TRBD2
clone size: -
J gene: TRBJ2-1
CDR3 protein: CASSTSGGSYNEQFF
CDR3 DNA: TGTGCCTCTTCGACTAGCGGGGGGTCCTACAATGAGCAGTTCTTC